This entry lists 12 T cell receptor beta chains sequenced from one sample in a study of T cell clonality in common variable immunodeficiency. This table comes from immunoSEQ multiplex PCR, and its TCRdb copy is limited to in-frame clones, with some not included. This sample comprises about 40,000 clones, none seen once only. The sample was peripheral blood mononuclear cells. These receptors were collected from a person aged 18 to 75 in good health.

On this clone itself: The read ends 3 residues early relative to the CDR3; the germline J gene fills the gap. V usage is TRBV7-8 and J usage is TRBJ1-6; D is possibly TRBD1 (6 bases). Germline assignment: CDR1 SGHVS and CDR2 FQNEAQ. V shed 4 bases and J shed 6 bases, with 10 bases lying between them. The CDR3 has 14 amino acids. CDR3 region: CASSSRTVNSPLHF. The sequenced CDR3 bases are TGTGCCAGCAGCTCAAGGACAGTTAATTCACCC.

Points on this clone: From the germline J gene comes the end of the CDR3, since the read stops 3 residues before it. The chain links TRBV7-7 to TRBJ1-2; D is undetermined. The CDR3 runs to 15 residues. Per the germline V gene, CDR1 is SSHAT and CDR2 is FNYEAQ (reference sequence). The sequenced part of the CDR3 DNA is TGTGCCAGCAGACCCCTAGCGGGAGACGGAGAGACC. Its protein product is CASRPLAGDGET. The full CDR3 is CASRPLAGDGETYTF.

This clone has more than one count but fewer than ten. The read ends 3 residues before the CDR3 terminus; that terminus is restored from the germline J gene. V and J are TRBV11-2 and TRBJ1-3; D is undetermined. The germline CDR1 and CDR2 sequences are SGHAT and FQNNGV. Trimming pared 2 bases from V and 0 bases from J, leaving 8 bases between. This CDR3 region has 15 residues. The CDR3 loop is CASSLTVSSGNTIYF. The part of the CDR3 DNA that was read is TGTGCCAGCAGCTTAACAGTGAGCTCTGGAAACACC.

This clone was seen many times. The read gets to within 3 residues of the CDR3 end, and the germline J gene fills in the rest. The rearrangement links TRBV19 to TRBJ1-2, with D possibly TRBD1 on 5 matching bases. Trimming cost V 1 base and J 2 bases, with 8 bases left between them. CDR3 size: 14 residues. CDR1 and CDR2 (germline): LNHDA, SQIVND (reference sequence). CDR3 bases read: TGTGCCAGTAGTATAGTCCAGGGAAACTATGGC. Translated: CASSIVQGNYG. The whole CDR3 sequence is CASSIVQGNYGYTF.

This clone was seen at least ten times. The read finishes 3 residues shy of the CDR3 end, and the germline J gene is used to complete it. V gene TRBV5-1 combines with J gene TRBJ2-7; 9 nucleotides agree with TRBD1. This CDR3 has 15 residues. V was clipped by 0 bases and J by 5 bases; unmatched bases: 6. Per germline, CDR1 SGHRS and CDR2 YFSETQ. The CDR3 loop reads CASSLGDRDYHEQYF. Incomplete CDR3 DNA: TGCGCCAGCAGCTTGGGGGACAGGGACTATCACGAG.

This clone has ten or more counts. This CDR3 is CASSGHMNTEAFF. The CDR3 DNA, read in part, is TGTGCCAGCAGTGGGCACATGAACACTGAA. The chain carries TRBV6-1 and TRBJ1-1; the D is unclear. The read terminates 3 residues before the CDR3 end, so the remaining end is supplied by the germline J gene. The germline V gene encodes CDR1 MNHNS and CDR2 SASEGT. This CDR3 region has 13 residues. Deletions cut 4 bases from V and 0 bases from J, with 6 bases between.

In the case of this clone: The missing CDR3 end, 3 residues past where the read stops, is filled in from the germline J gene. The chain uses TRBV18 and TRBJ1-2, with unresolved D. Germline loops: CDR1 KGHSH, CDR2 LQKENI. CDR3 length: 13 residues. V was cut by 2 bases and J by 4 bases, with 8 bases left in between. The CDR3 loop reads CASSPGLSYGYTF. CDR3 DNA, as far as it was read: TGTGCCAGCTCACCAGGACTGAGCTATGGC.

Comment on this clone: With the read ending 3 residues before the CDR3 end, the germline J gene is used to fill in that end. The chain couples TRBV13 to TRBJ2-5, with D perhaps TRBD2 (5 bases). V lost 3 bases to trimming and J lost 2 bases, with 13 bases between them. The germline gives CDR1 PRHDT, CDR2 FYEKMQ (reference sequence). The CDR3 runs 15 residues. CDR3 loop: CASSFFGGQQETQYF. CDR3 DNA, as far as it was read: TGTGCCAGCAGCTTTTTTGGCGGGCAACAAGAGACC.

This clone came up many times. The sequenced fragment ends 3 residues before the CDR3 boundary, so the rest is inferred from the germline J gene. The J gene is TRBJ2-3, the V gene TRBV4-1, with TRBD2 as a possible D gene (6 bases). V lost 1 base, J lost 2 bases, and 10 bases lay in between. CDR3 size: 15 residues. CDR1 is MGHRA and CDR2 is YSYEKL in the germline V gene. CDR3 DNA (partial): TGCGCCAGCAGCCAAGGGAGGGCTCCCACAGATACG. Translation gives CASSQGRAPTDT. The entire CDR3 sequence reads CASSQGRAPTDTQYF.

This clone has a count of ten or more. The CDR3 sequence is CASSATSSGANVLTF. CDR3 DNA, as far as it was read: TGTGCCAGCAGCGCGACTAGCTCCGGGGCCAACGTC. The chain has TRBV7-9 and TRBJ2-6; TRBD2 matches at 7 bases. The read terminates 3 residues ahead of where the CDR3 ends, so the germline J gene completes it. CDR3 length: 15 amino acids. V dropped 5 bases and J dropped 4; count of bases not matched to a gene: 5. Looked up from germline, CDR1 is SEHNR and CDR2 is FQNEAQ (reference sequence).

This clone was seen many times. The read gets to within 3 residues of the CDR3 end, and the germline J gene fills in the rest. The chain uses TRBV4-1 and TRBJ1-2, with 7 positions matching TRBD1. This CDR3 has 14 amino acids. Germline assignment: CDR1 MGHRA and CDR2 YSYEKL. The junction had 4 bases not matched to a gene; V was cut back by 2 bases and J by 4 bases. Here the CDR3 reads CASSQRQGGYGYTF. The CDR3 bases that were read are TGCGCCAGCAGCCAACGGCAGGGGGGCTATGGC.

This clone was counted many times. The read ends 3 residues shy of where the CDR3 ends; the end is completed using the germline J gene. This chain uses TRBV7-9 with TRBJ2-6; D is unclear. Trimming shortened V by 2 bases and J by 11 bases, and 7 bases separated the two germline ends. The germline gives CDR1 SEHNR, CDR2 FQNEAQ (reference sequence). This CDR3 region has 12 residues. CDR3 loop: CASSLSLHVLTF. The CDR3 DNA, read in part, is TGTGCCAGCAGCTTATCCCTCCACGTC.